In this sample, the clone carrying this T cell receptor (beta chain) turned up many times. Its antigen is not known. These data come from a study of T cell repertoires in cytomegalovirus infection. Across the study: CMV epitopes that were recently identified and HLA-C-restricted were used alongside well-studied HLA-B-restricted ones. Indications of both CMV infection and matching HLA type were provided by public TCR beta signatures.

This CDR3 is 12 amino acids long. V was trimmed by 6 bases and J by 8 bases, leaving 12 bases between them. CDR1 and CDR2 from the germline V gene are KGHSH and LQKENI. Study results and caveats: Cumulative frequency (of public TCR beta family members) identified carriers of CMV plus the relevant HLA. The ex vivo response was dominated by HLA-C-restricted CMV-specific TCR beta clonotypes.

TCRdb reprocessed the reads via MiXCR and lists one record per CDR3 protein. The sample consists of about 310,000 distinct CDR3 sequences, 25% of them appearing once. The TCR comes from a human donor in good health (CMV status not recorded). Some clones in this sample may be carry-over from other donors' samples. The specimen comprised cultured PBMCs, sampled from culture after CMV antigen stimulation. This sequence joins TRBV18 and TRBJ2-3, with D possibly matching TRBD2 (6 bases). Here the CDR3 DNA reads TGTGCCAGCTCCCCGTCGGAGGGTACGCAGTATTTT. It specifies CASSPSEGTQYF. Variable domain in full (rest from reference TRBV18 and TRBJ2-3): NAGVMQNPRHLVRRRGQEARLRCSPMKGHSHVYWYRQLPEEGLKFMVYLQKENIIDESGMPKERFSAEFPKEGPSILRIQQVVRGDSAAYFCASSPSEGTQYFGPGTRLTVL.